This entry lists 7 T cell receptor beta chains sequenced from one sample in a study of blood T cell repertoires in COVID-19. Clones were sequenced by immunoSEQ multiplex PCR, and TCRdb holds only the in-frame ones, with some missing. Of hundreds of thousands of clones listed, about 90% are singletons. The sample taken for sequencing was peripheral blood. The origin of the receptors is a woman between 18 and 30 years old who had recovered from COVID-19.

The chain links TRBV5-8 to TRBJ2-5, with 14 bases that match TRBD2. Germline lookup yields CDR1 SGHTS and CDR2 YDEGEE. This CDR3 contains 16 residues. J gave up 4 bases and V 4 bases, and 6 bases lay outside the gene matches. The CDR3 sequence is CASSRGLAGGGETQYF. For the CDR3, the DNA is TGTGCCAGCAGCCGCGGACTAGCGGGAGGTGGAGAGACCCAGTACTTC.

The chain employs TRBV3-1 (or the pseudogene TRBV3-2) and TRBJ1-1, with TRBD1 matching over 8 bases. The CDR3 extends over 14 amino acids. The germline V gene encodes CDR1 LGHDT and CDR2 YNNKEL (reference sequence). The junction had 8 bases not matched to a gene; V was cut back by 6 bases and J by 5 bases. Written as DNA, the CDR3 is TGTGCCAGCAGGGACAGACAGGGGAATACTGAAGCTTTCTTT. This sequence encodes CASRDRQGNTEAFF.

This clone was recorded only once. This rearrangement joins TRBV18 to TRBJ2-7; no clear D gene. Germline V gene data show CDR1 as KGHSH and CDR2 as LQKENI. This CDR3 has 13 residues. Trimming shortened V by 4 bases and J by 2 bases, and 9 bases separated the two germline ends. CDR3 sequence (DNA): TGTGCCAGCTCACTCCGACATCCCTACGAGCAGTACGTC. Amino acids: CASSLRHPYEQYV.

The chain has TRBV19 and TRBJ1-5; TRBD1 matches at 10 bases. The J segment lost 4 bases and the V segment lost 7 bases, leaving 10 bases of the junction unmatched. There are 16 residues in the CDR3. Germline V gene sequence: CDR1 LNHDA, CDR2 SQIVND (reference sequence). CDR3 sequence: CASIRTGGSYNQPQHF. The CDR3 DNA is TGTGCCAGTATTCGGACAGGGGGGTCATATAATCAGCCCCAGCATTTT.

CDR3: CASSLGSGVTGELFF. In DNA form, the CDR3 reads TGTGCCAGCAGCTTAGGATCGGGAGTCACCGGGGAGCTGTTTTTT. The rearrangement uses TRBV7-8 and TRBJ2-2, with D possibly matching TRBD2 (6 bases). The germline V gene encodes CDR1 SGHVS and CDR2 FQNEAQ. V lost 1 base and J lost 4, with 10 bases in between. CDR3 size: 15 residues.

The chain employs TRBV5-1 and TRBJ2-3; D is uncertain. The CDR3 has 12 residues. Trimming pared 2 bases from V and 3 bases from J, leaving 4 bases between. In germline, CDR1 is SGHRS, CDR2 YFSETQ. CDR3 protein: CASSFGTDTQYF. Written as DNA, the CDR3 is TGCGCCAGCAGCTTCGGGACAGATACGCAGTATTTT.

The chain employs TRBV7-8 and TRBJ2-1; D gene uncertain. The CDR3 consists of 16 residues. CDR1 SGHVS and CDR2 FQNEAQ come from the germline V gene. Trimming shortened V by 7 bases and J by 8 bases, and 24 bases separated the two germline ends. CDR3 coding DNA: TGTGCCAGCACAGGAAACGGCCGTCGGCCCTGGGATGAGCAGTTCTTC. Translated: CASTGNGRRPWDEQFF. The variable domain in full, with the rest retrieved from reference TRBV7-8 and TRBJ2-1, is GAGVSQSPRYKVAKRGQDVALRCDPISGHVSLFWYQQALGQGPEFLTYFQNEAQLDKSGLPSDRFFAERPEGSVSTLKIQRTQQEDSAVYLCASTGNGRRPWDEQFFGPGTRLTVL.